This record looks at one T cell receptor (beta chain) sequence and its context. The CDR3 runs to 18 residues. Germline loops: CDR1 LGHNA, CDR2 YSLEER. Trimming left V 0 bases short and J 5 bases short, with 22 bases between. Construction of the TCRbeta library involved unique molecular identifiers. One entry per CDR3 protein, called by TCRdb with MiXCR from the PCR reads. The data show hundreds of thousands of distinct CDR3 sequences, about 10% seen once. The data derive from a study of T-cell reconstitution after alpha-beta-depleted transplantation in children. J is TRBJ1-2 and V is TRBV4-3; D is undetermined. The clonotype comes from a human donor who donated a stem cell graft to a child with acute myeloid leukemia. Sequencing used PBMCs from the stem cell graft donor, obtained from the stem cell graft. CDR3 region: CASSQEPGSAGRWYGYTF. DNA for the CDR3: TGCGCCAGCAGCCAAGAGCCGGGCTCCGCCGGGCGGTGGTATGGCTACACCTTC.